The sequence of this T cell receptor (beta chain) was determined in a study of blood T cell repertoires in COVID-19. Overall study context: In each case, the material was cDNA or gDNA derived from T cells, B-cell-depleted T cells, or PBMCs.

Germline assignment: CDR1 SGHNT and CDR2 YYREEE (reference sequence). The CDR3 is 13 residues long. Trimming cost V 0 bases and J 5 bases; bases outside gene matches: 0. As processed by the authors: From reference gene primer amplification, estimates of nucleated cell counts were derived. The table came from immunoSEQ multiplex PCR; TCRdb's copy has only in-frame clones and leaves some out. V and J calls and clone size follow that table, whereas D and trimming were derived from the DNA. Among 43,000 or so clones listed, roughly nine tenths were seen once. The source of this sequence is a human donor in a cohort sampled during active COVID-19. The chain recombines TRBV5-4 with TRBJ2-7; 9 positions agree with TRBD1. Material: peripheral blood. The CDR3, as DNA: TGTGCCAGCAGCTTGGGACAGGGGGACGAGCAGTACTTC. Translated, it gives CASSLGQGDEQYF.